Below are 6 T cell receptor beta chains sequenced from a single sample in a study of cytomegalovirus exposure and HLA in healthy donors. The table came from immunoSEQ multiplex PCR; TCRdb's copy has only in-frame clones and leaves some out. The table records approximately 110,000 clones, about 85% of them present only once. The sample comprised PBMCs. All receptors derive from a woman aged 18-29 years in good health and CMV-seropositive.

This chain links TRBV6-5 with TRBJ1-5; D is unclear. Trimming left V 6 bases short and J 4 bases short, with 16 bases between. The CDR3 covers 15 residues. In germline, CDR1 is MNHEY, CDR2 SVGAGI. CDR3 residues: CASSRFSETNQPQHF. The DNA for the CDR3 is TGTGCCAGCAGCCGGTTTTCCGAGACTAATCAGCCCCAGCATTTT.

The V and J genes are TRBV29-1 and TRBJ1-1, with a weak D call TRBD1 (5 bases). V was clipped by 6 bases and J by 1 base, with 12 bases between them. CDR3 length: 13 residues. Germline lookup yields CDR1 SQVTM and CDR2 ANQGSEA. Written as DNA, the CDR3 is TGCAGCGTAAAGATAGGGGCGAACACTGAAGCTTTCTTT. It specifies CSVKIGANTEAFF.

The rearrangement joins TRBV6-5 to TRBJ2-7; D unclear. V lost 6 bases and J lost 0, with 6 bases in between. Germline V CDR1 and CDR2: MNHEY, SVGAGI. This CDR3 is 12 amino acids long. The CDR3 nucleotides read TGTGCCAGCAGCAAGAGCTCCTACGAGCAGTACTTC. It yields the protein CASSKSSYEQYF.

This clone was counted only a few times. This chain connects TRBV30 to TRBJ2-3; possible D gene TRBD1, 5 bases. Trimming stripped 5 bases from V and 0 bases from J, with 9 bases between. Looked up from germline, CDR1 is GTSNPN and CDR2 is SVGIG (reference sequence). CDR3 length equals 13 residues. CDR3 DNA sequence: TGTGCCTGGGCCCAGGGTAGCACAGATACGCAGTATTTT. Its protein product is CAWAQGSTDTQYF.

This chain links TRBV30 with TRBJ1-2; D call uncertain. Germline assignment: CDR1 GTSNPN and CDR2 SVGIG (reference sequence). This CDR3 contains 12 residues. Trimming took 0 bases from V and 13 from J, leaving 15 bases between them. In DNA form, the CDR3 reads TGTGCCTGGAGTGTACGTCGGCAAGGAGCCACCTTC. It codes for CAWSVRRQGATF. The full variable domain, completed using reference TRBV30 and TRBJ1-2, is SQTIHQWPATLVQPVGSPLSLECTVEGTSNPNLYWYRQAAGRGLQLLFYSVGIGQISSEVPQNLSASRPQDRQFILSSKKLLLSDSGFYLCAWSVRRQGATFGSGTRLTVV.

This rearrangement joins TRBV28 to TRBJ1-6; possible D gene TRBD1, 5 bases. Germline assignment: CDR1 MDHEN and CDR2 SYDVKM. V lost 6 bases to trimming and J lost 8 bases, with 14 bases between them. The CDR3 runs to 14 residues. CDR3 sequence (DNA): TGTGCCAGCAGGAGGGAGGGGAATCATTCACCCCTCCACTTT. It translates to CASRREGNHSPLHF.